The present entry profiles one T cell receptor (beta chain) with its context. Its antigen is still unknown. The junction differs from germline at one of its ends, possibly a read error. This specimen belongs to a study of CD8+CD57+ T cells in acquired aplastic anemia. As for the study in general: Sorted CD4+ and CD8+ cells gave an average of about 3 ug of DNA. Whole-study findings and limits: Researchers report that fewer than 35 CD8+ CDR3 sequences appeared in both patients and controls.

Patients chosen for sequencing had shown CD8+CD57+ cell expansion by flow cytometry. Per the germline V gene, CDR1 is LNHDA and CDR2 is SQIVND (reference sequence). The length of the CDR3 is 15 residues. Genomic DNA, serving as template, underwent TCR beta VDJ and CDR3 profiling. TCRdb redid the calling of the reads with MiXCR, one entry per CDR3 protein. The sample has 260,000 or so distinct CDR3 sequences, about 44% seen once. The sequenced material came from sorted CD4+, CD8+, or CD8+CD57+ T cells (not recorded which) from PBMCs. This chain connects TRBV19 to TRBJ2-7; D is ambiguous. This TCR was sampled from a human donor with aplastic anemia. The CDR3 region is CAWSAPPSMSYEQHF. DNA for the CDR3: TGTGCCTGGAGCGCCCCCCCATCGATGTCCTACGAGCAGCACTTC.